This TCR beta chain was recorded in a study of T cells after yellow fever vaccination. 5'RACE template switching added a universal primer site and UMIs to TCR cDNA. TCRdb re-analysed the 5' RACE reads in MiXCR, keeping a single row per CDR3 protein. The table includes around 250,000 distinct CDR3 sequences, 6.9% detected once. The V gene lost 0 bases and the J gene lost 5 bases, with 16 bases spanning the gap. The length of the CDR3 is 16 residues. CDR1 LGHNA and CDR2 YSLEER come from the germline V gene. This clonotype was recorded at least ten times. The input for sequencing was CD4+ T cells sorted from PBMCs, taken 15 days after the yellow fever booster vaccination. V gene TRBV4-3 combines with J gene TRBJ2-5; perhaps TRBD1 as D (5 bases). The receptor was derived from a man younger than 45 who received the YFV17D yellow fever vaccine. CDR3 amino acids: CASSQEGPTYGETQYF. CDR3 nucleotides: TGCGCCAGCAGCCAAGAGGGGCCAACTTATGGGGAGACCCAGTACTTC.